This T cell receptor beta chain stems from a study of blood T cells in healthy people across ages. Combining a sample-barcoded 5' primer with a J-beta primer mix, a second PCR ran for 7 to 11 cycles. Each CDR3 protein is one row after TCRdb ran MiXCR on the 5' RACE reads. This table holds about 640,000 distinct CDR3 sequences, 45% to 65% found once. The sample taken for sequencing was blood. This receptor was identified in a man in his fifties or sixties in good health.

CDR3 in DNA: TGCAGCGTCCTGGGACAGGGTACCTACGAGCAGTACTTC. It yields the protein CSVLGQGTYEQYF. This chain joins TRBV29-1 and TRBJ2-7; 9 bases map to TRBD1. Germline CDR1 and CDR2: SQVTM and ANQGSEA. This CDR3 region has 13 residues. Trimming at V came to 6 bases and at J to 2 bases, leaving 5 bases not matched to a gene.